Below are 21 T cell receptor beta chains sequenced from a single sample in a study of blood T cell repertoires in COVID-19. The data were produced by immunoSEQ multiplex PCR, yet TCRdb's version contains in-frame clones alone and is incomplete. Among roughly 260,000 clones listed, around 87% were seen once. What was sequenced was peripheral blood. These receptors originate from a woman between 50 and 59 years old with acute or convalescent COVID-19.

CDR3 amino acids: CASRTGTSGRSDTQYF. The CDR3 region has the DNA TGTGCCAGCAGGACCGGGACTAGCGGGAGATCAGATACGCAGTATTTT. This sequence joins TRBV3-1 (or the pseudogene TRBV3-2) and TRBJ2-3, with 14 bases matching TRBD2. V shed 6 bases and J 4 bases; nucleotides not matched to a gene: 6. The CDR3 length is 16 residues. CDR1 is LGHDT and CDR2 is YNNKEL in the germline V gene (reference sequence).

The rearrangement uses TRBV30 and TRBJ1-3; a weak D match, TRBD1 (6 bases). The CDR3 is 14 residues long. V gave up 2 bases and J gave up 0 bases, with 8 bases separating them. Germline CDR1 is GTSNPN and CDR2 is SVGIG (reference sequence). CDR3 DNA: TGTGCCTGGAGTCCGACAGGCTCTGGAAACACCATATATTTT. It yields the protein CAWSPTGSGNTIYF.

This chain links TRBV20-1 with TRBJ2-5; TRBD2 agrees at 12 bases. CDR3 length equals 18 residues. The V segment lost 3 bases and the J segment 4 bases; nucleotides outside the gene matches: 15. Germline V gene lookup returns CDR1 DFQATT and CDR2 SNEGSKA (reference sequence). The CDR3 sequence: CSASRLAGGKPEGETQYF. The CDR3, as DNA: TGCAGTGCTAGTCGCCTAGCGGGAGGGAAACCGGAGGGAGAGACCCAGTACTTC.

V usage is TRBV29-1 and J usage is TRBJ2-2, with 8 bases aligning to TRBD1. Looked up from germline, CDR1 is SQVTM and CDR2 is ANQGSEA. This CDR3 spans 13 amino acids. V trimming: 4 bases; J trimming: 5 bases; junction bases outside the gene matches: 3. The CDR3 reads CSVGTGRTGELFF. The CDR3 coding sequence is TGCAGCGTTGGGACAGGGAGGACCGGGGAGCTGTTTTTT.

The CDR3 loop reads CASSPRQDEKLFF. In nucleotides, the CDR3 is TGTGCCAGCAGCCCCCGACAGGATGAAAAACTGTTTTTT. The genes are TRBV3-1 (or the pseudogene TRBV3-2) and TRBJ1-4, with D perhaps matching TRBD1 (6 bases). With 4 bases removed from V and 6 bases from J, the gap between germline ends came to 9 bases. CDR3 length: 13 amino acids. Germline V CDR1 and CDR2: LGHDT, YNNKEL (reference sequence).

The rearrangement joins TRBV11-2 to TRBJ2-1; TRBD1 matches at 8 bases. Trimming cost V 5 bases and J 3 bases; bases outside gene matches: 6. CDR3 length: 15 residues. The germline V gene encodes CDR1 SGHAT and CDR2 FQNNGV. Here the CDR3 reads CASSETGVLYNEQFF. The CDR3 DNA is TGTGCCAGCAGCGAGACAGGGGTTCTCTACAATGAGCAGTTCTTC.

The CDR3 region is CATSLSGNTIYF. The CDR3 region has the DNA TGTGCCACCAGCCTCTCTGGAAACACCATATATTTT. The chain recombines TRBV15 with TRBJ1-3; no clear D. Trimming removed 5 bases from V and 0 bases from J, with 2 bases in between. CDR1 and CDR2 (germline): LNHNV, YYDKDF (reference sequence). This CDR3 contains 12 residues.

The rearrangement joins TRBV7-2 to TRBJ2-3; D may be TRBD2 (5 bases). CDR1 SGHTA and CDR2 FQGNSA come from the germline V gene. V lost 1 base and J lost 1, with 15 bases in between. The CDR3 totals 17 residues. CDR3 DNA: TGTGCCAGCAGCTTAGAAAGGGCGGGTGGGGGCACAGATACGCAGTATTTT. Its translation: CASSLERAGGGTDTQYF.

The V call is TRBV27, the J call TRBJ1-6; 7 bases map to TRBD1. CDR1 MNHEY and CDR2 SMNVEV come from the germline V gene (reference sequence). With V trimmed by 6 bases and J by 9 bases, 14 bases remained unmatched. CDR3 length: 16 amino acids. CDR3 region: CASRQLPGGIGSPLHF. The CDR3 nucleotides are TGTGCCAGCAGACAATTGCCAGGGGGAATAGGTTCACCCCTCCACTTT.

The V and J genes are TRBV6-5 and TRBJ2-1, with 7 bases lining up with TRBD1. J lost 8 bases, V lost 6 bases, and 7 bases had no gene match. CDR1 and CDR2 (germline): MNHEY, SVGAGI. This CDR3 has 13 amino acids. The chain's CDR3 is CASRPGTGDEQFF. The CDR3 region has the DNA TGTGCCAGCAGGCCGGGCACAGGGGATGAGCAGTTCTTC.

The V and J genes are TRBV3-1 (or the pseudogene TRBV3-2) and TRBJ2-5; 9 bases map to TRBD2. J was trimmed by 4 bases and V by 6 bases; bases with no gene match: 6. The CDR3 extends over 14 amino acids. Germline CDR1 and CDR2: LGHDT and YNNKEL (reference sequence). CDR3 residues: CASSFSGSSETQYF. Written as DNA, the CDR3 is TGTGCCAGCAGTTTTAGCGGGAGTTCAGAGACCCAGTACTTC.

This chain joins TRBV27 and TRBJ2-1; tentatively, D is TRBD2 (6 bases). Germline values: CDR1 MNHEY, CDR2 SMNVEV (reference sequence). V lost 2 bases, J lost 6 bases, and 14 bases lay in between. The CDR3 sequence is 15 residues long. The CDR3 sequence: CASSLGGRVLNEQFF. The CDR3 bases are TGTGCCAGCAGTTTAGGAGGGCGGGTCCTCAATGAGCAGTTCTTC.

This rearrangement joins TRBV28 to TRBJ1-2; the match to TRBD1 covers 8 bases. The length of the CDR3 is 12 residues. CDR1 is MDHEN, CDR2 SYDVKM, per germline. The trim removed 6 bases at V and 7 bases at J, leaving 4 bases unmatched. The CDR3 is CASSTGGGGYTF. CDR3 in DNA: TGTGCCAGCAGCACAGGGGGTGGTGGCTACACCTTC.

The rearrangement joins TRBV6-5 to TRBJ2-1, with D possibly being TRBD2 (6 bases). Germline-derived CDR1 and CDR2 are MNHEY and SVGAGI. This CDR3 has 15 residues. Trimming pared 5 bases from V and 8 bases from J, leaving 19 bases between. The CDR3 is CASSPGLPSIDEQFF. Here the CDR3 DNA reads TGTGCCAGCAGTCCGGGACTGCCATCGATAGATGAGCAGTTCTTC.

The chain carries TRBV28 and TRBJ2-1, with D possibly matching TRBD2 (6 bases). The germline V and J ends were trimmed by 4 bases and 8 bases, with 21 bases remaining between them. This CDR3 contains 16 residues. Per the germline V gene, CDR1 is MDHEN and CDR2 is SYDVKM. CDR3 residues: CASSWDWIGRRYEQFF. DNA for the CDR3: TGTGCCAGCAGTTGGGACTGGATTGGTCGGCGTTATGAGCAGTTCTTC.

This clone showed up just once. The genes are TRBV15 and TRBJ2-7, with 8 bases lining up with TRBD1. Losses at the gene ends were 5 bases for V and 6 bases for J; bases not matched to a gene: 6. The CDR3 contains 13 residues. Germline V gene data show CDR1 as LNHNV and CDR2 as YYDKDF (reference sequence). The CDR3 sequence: CATSGTGGGEQYF. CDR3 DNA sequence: TGTGCCACCAGCGGGACAGGTGGGGGCGAGCAGTACTTC.

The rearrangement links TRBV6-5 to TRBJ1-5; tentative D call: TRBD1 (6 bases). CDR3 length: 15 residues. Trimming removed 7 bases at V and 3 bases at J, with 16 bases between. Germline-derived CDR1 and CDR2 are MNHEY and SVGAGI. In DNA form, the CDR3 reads TGTGCCAGCATTATGGGACAAAACCTCAATCAGCCCCAGCATTTT. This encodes CASIMGQNLNQPQHF.

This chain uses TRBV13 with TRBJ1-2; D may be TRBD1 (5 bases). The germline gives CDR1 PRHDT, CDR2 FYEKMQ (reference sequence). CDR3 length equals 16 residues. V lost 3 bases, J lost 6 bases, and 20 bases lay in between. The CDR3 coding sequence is TGTGCCAGCAGCTTTAACCTGTACAGGAAGTTCGATGGCTACACCTTC. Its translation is CASSFNLYRKFDGYTF.

CDR3 DNA: TGTGCCAGCAGCTCATGGACAGGGAAGGACACTGAAGCTTTCTTT. Translated, it gives CASSSWTGKDTEAFF. This chain links TRBV6-5 with TRBJ1-1; 8 positions match TRBD1. This CDR3 has 15 residues. The germline V gene has CDR1 MNHEY and CDR2 SVGAGI. Unmatched junction bases numbered 9, after V lost 6 bases and J lost 3 bases.

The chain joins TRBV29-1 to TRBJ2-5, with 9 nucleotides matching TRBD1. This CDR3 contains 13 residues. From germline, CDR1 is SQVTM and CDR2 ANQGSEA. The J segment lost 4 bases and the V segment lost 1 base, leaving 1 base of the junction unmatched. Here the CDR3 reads CSVEATGGETQYF. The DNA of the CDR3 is TGCAGCGTTGAAGCGACAGGGGGAGAGACCCAGTACTTC.

CDR3 nucleotide sequence: TGTGCCAGCAGTGGGGACAGGAGCCCCGGGGAGCTGTTTTTT. It yields the protein CASSGDRSPGELFF. This chain joins TRBV27 and TRBJ2-2; the match to TRBD1 covers 8 bases. J lost 6 bases, V lost 5 bases, and 5 bases had no gene match. The CDR3 runs to 14 residues. Germline lookup yields CDR1 MNHEY and CDR2 SMNVEV (reference sequence).